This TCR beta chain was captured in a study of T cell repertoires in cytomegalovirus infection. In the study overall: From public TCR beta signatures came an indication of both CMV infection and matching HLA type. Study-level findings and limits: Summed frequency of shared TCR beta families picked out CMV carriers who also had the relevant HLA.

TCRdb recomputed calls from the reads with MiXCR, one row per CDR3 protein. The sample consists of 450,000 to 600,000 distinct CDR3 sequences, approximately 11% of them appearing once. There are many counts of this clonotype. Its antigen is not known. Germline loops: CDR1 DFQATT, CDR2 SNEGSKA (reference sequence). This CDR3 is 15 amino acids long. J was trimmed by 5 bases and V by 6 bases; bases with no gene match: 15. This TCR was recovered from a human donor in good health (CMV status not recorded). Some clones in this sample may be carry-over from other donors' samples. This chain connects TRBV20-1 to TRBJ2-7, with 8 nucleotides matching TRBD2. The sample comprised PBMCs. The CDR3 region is CSAQKDEAGGNEQYF. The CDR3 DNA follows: TGCAGTGCCCAAAAAGACGAGGCGGGAGGTAACGAGCAGTACTTC.